The TCR gamma chain under discussion was sequenced for a study of gammadelta T cells in human blood. General study findings and limits: Microbial exposure appeared to drive polyclonal γδ T cell expansion after birth.

This clone rates as large. As yet, its antigen is unknown. At the DNA level, this CDR3 is encoded by other sequences in the same sample as well. Per the germline V gene, CDR1 is VINAFY and CDR2 is YDVSNSKD. V trimming: 0 bases; J trimming: 2 bases; junction bases outside the gene matches: 7. The CDR3 contains 15 residues. TCRdb reapplied CATT to the RT-PCR reads. The sample contains 300 or so gamma-chain clones, 2.5% of which appear only once. This chain uses TRGV5 with TRGJ1 or TRGJ2. The origin of this receptor is a human donor. Sequenced input: non-Vgamma9Vdelta2 gamma-delta T cells from adult blood. Here the CDR3 DNA reads TGTGCCACCTGGGACAGGCCAATATATTATTATAAGAAACTCTTT. This translates into CATWDRPIYYYKKLF.